These T cell receptor beta chains were read from a single sample in a study of blood T cell repertoires in COVID-19. Some clones are missing from TCRdb's copy, which holds only in-frame ones; the method was immunoSEQ multiplex PCR. This repertoire shows about 270,000 clones, around 81% found once; its top ten account for around 3.2%. The sample comprised peripheral blood. All receptors derive from an older woman with active or convalescent COVID-19. Both conserved end residues are part of each CDR3. The D gene is left open where the match is weak. Clone sizes are given selectively: once, few, many, or a class where the clone is expanded.

j_gene	v_gene	d_gene	abundance	len	CDR3nt	CDR3aa
TRBJ1-4	TRBV6-5	TRBD1	.	15	TGTGCCAGCAGCCAAACAGGGACAGGGAGTGAAAAACTGTTTTTT	CASSQTGTGSEKLFF
TRBJ2-7	TRBV11-3	TRBD1	.	15	TGTGCCAGCAGCTTAGAGGGGACAGGGAGGGACGAGCAGTACTTC	CASSLEGTGRDEQYF
TRBJ1-2	TRBV30	TRBD1	.	18	TGTGCCTGCTCCCGAATGCGAGGGACAGGGGGCACTAACTATGGCTACACCTTC	CACSRMRGTGGTNYGYTF
TRBJ1-6	TRBV5-1	TRBD1	once	15	TGCGCCAGCAGCGACGGGACAGGGGTTAATTCACCCCTCCACTTT	CASSDGTGVNSPLHF
TRBJ2-1	TRBV12-5	.	.	12	TGTGCTAGTGGTTTGGAGGGGCATGAGCAGTTCTTC	CASGLEGHEQFF
TRBJ1-6	TRBV6-5	.	many	14	TGTGCCAGCAGTTACCGCGTTCTAGGGGCCCCCCTCCACTTT	CASSYRVLGAPLHF
TRBJ1-3	TRBV5-1	.	.	14	TGCGCCAGCAGCTCAGGACAGTCTGGAAACACCATATATTTT	CASSSGQSGNTIYF
TRBJ1-2	TRBV5-6	.	.	13	TGTGCCAGCAGCCCAGGGCCAACTGCAGGCTACACCTTC	CASSPGPTAGYTF
TRBJ2-1	TRBV5-4	.	.	15	TGTGCCAGCAGCCTGGACTATGCGGGGCACAATGAGCAGTTCTTC	CASSLDYAGHNEQFF
TRBJ2-3	TRBV5-6	TRBD2	.	16	TGTGCCAGCAGCTTGGCGGTAGCGGGGTCCACAGATACGCAGTATTTT	CASSLAVAGSTDTQYF
TRBJ1-2	TRBV4-3	.	.	15	TGCGCCAGCAGCCAAGGAGTGCAGGGATTAGAAGGCTACACCTTC	CASSQGVQGLEGYTF
TRBJ2-7	TRBV7-6	TRBD2	.	15	TGTGCCAGCAGCTCCACCCGCGGGGGGGCCTACGAGCAGTACTTC	CASSSTRGGAYEQYF
TRBJ2-3	TRBV29-1	.	.	16	TGCAGCGTTGAAGATGAGAGGGTAACCAGGACAGATACGCAGTATTTT	CSVEDERVTRTDTQYF
TRBJ1-4	TRBV11-2	.	.	15	TGTGCCAGCAGCTTATCGGACGGAGGGAGTAAAAAACTGTTTTTT	CASSLSDGGSKKLFF
TRBJ2-7	TRBV7-7	.	.	14	TGTGCTAGCAGCTTAGCCCAGGGATCCCACGAGCAGTACTTC	CASSLAQGSHEQYF
TRBJ1-2	TRBV19	TRBD1	.	14	TGTGCCAGTAGAAACCGGGACAGGGGATATGGCTACACCTTC	CASRNRDRGYGYTF
TRBJ1-2	TRBV19	.	.	14	TGTGCCAGTAGGCAAAACGGGGGAAACTATGGCTACACCTTC	CASRQNGGNYGYTF